The subject of this entry is one TCR beta chain. There are many counts of this clonotype. It lacks a known antigen. Base qualities are not provided; no much larger clone lies one nucleotide away. This record comes from a study of T-cell reconstitution after alpha-beta-depleted transplantation in children listed by TCRdb under 2016. As for the study more broadly: The study quantitatively tracked T-cell immune reconstitution after TCRalphabeta/CD19-depleted allogeneic hematopoietic cell transplantation in children using TCR repertoire profiling. The investigation overall reported the following: The apparently early recovery of alphabetaT-cell counts about two months after transplant reportedly depended on only several hundred rapidly expanded clones that came from non-depleted graft cells. In some patients, the high TCRbeta diversity seen at day 60 was put down to recipient T cells and intrathymic progenitors that had survived conditioning. The frequencies of hyperexpanded clones fell over the following months, and after one year, T-cell counts and TCRbeta diversity were mostly attributed to newly produced T cells.

Explained via the paper, the treatment or condition label denotes: allogeneic hematopoietic cell transplantation with graft depleted of TCRalphabeta T cells and CD19 B cells. The children who served as transplant recipients had been given grafts of TCRalphabeta/CD19-depleted allogeneic hematopoietic cells. The CDR3, from cysteine to phenylalanine, totals 13 residues. Only the CDR3 portion is preserved as DNA: 39 bases, with reading frame beginning at the first base. The V and J ends are trimmed by 4 bases and 2 bases, leaving 8 bases between them. The library was produced with PCR. Sequenced on an Illumina HiSeq 2500. To normalize quantification of the TCRbeta repertoire, the TCR libraries were built with molecular barcoding that relied on unique molecular identifiers. TCRdb trimmed public reads at Q25 via fastp, called clones via MiXCR and kept in-frame beta chains. Rows with a matching CDR3 protein are joined into one entry that keeps the most common DNA and genes. For this sample there are a few hundred thousand distinct CDR3 sequences; around 10% appear just once. The ten most abundant clones make up 20% to 25% of the sample.

The TCR sequence derives from a male patient aged 2 to 9 who had a stem cell transplant for chronic granulomatous disease, so the T cells may come from the graft donor. The V and J segments used are TRBV12-3 or TRBV12-4 and TRBJ2-5; the D region possibly corresponds to TRBD1 (6 bases align). The input for sequencing was peripheral blood, taken 180 days after TCRalphabeta/CD19-depleted stem cell transplant. The DNA reads as follows: TGTGCCAGCAGTTGGACAGTACAAGAGACCCAGTACTTC. It codes for CASSWTVQETQYF.